These T cell receptor beta chains were read from a single sample in a study of post-analysis software for immune sequencing data. TCRdb analysed the PCR reads with MiXCR anew, one entry per CDR3 protein. The sample carries roughly 400,000 distinct CDR3 sequences, about 40% recorded once. The specimen was blood. These receptors originate from a girl aged 2-10 years with multiple sclerosis. Both conserved end residues are part of each CDR3. The order of the fields is CDR3 DNA, CDR3 protein, clone size, D gene, J gene, V gene. D genes are given only for firm matches. Expanded clones are given a class, and other clones once, few, many or no size at all.

CDR3nt: TGCGCCAGCAGCCAATGGAGGGACCGGAATTCACCCCTCCACTTT; CDR3aa: CASSQWRDRNSPLHF; abundance: NA; d_gene: NA; j_gene: TRBJ1-6; v_gene: TRBV4-3
CDR3nt: TGTGCCAGCAGCGTAGGACAGGGGCCCACAGATACGCAGTATTTT; CDR3aa: CASSVGQGPTDTQYF; abundance: NA; d_gene: TRBD1; j_gene: TRBJ2-3; v_gene: TRBV9
CDR3nt: TGTGCCATCAGCGCCGGGACAGGGAATTCAGATACGCAGTATTTT; CDR3aa: CAISAGTGNSDTQYF; abundance: few; d_gene: TRBD1; j_gene: TRBJ2-3; v_gene: TRBV10-3
CDR3nt: TGTGCCAGCAGCTTAGCCACTGCAGACAATGAGCAGTTCTTC; CDR3aa: CASSLATADNEQFF; abundance: NA; d_gene: NA; j_gene: TRBJ2-1; v_gene: TRBV11-3
CDR3nt: TGTGCCAGCAGAATAAGGGTAGGGAATCGGTACGAGCAGTACTTC; CDR3aa: CASRIRVGNRYEQYF; abundance: NA; d_gene: NA; j_gene: TRBJ2-7; v_gene: TRBV27
CDR3nt: TGCAGTGCTAGAAGGGACAGGGGGACCTACGAGCAGTACTTC; CDR3aa: CSARRDRGTYEQYF; abundance: few; d_gene: TRBD1; j_gene: TRBJ2-7; v_gene: TRBV20-1
CDR3nt: TGTGCCACCAGCAGAGTGGGTGAAGAGACCCAGTACTTC; CDR3aa: CATSRVGEETQYF; abundance: NA; d_gene: NA; j_gene: TRBJ2-5; v_gene: TRBV15
CDR3nt: TGCAGCGCCCCGGGGCAATTCTACACTGAAGCTTTCTTT; CDR3aa: CSAPGQFYTEAFF; abundance: NA; d_gene: NA; j_gene: TRBJ1-1; v_gene: TRBV29-1
CDR3nt: TGTGCCAGCAGTTTGGACCAGCTGGCGCAGTTCTTC; CDR3aa: CASSLDQLAQFF; abundance: NA; d_gene: NA; j_gene: TRBJ2-1; v_gene: TRBV6-2/TRBV6-3
CDR3nt: TGTGCCAACTCGAATAGCAGGGGGGCCGAAGATACGCAGTATTTT; CDR3aa: CANSNSRGAEDTQYF; abundance: NA; d_gene: NA; j_gene: TRBJ2-3; v_gene: TRBV6-1
CDR3nt: TGCGCCAGCAGCCCTCTTAAGGGTAATGAAAAACTGTTTTTT; CDR3aa: CASSPLKGNEKLFF; abundance: NA; d_gene: NA; j_gene: TRBJ1-4; v_gene: TRBV5-1
CDR3nt: TGCGCCAGCAGCTTAGATAACGCGGGCGAGCAGTACTTC; CDR3aa: CASSLDNAGEQYF; abundance: NA; d_gene: NA; j_gene: TRBJ2-7; v_gene: TRBV11-1
CDR3nt: TGCAGTGCTAGTTCGTCGGGAGTCTCAGATACGCAGTATTTT; CDR3aa: CSASSSGVSDTQYF; abundance: few; d_gene: NA; j_gene: TRBJ2-3; v_gene: TRBV20-1
CDR3nt: TGTGCCAGCAGTCCCCCAGGGGGACTAGCGGAGTACGAGCAGTACTTC; CDR3aa: CASSPPGGLAEYEQYF; abundance: few; d_gene: TRBD2; j_gene: TRBJ2-7; v_gene: TRBV7-9
CDR3nt: TGTGCCAGCTGCTTAATTAGGCTAGCGGAGGCCAACGTCCTGACTTTC; CDR3aa: CASCLIRLAEANVLTF; abundance: NA; d_gene: TRBD2; j_gene: TRBJ2-6; v_gene: TRBV6-1
CDR3nt: TGTGCCAGCAGTTACTCGATAGCTAGCGGGAGACCGGGAGGAGATGAGCAGTTCTTC; CDR3aa: CASSYSIASGRPGGDEQFF; abundance: NA; d_gene: TRBD2; j_gene: TRBJ2-1; v_gene: TRBV6-2/TRBV6-3
CDR3nt: TGTGCCAGCAGGCCTTGGTTCGGACAGAACAATGAGCAGTTCTTC; CDR3aa: CASRPWFGQNNEQFF; abundance: NA; d_gene: NA; j_gene: TRBJ2-1; v_gene: TRBV12-3/TRBV12-4
CDR3nt: TGTGCCAGCAGCTTAGAGGGTAGCGGGGGGGCGAGGGCCAAAAACATTCAGTACTTC; CDR3aa: CASSLEGSGGARAKNIQYF; abundance: NA; d_gene: TRBD2; j_gene: TRBJ2-4; v_gene: TRBV11-2
CDR3nt: TGCGCCAGCAGCCTTCAATCCTGGGACAGTAATGAAAAACTGTTTTTT; CDR3aa: CASSLQSWDSNEKLFF; abundance: NA; d_gene: TRBD1; j_gene: TRBJ1-4; v_gene: TRBV4-3
CDR3nt: TGTGCCAGCAGCGGTACGACAGGGTTTAATGAAAAACTGTTTTTT; CDR3aa: CASSGTTGFNEKLFF; abundance: NA; d_gene: TRBD1; j_gene: TRBJ1-4; v_gene: TRBV7-9
CDR3nt: TGCAGTGCTAGAGAAAGGGGATCCTACGAGCAGTACTTC; CDR3aa: CSARERGSYEQYF; abundance: NA; d_gene: NA; j_gene: TRBJ2-7; v_gene: TRBV20-1
CDR3nt: TGTGCCAGCACCCTAAGGTCCGGCGGAGAGACCCAGTACTTC; CDR3aa: CASTLRSGGETQYF; abundance: NA; d_gene: NA; j_gene: TRBJ2-5; v_gene: TRBV28
CDR3nt: TGTGCCAGCAGCTTAGCACAGGCGTACTACAATGAGCAGTTCTTC; CDR3aa: CASSLAQAYYNEQFF; abundance: NA; d_gene: NA; j_gene: TRBJ2-1; v_gene: TRBV7-2
CDR3nt: TGTGCCAGCTCTCCCCTGGGGGGTCCCATGAACACTGAAGCTTTCTTT; CDR3aa: CASSPLGGPMNTEAFF; abundance: NA; d_gene: NA; j_gene: TRBJ1-1; v_gene: TRBV18
CDR3nt: TGTGCCAGCAGCTTAAGACCTGGGGGACAGGGCGGGGAGCAGTACTTC; CDR3aa: CASSLRPGGQGGEQYF; abundance: NA; d_gene: TRBD1; j_gene: TRBJ2-7; v_gene: TRBV7-2
CDR3nt: TGTGCCAGCAGCTTAGTCGTGGGAGGGAACAATGAGCAGTACTTC; CDR3aa: CASSLVVGGNNEQYF; abundance: NA; d_gene: TRBD2; j_gene: TRBJ2-7; v_gene: TRBV7-6
CDR3nt: TGCGCCAGCAGCTTGGCGGGCTCTCTCAACTACGAGCAGTACTTC; CDR3aa: CASSLAGSLNYEQYF; abundance: few; d_gene: NA; j_gene: TRBJ2-7; v_gene: TRBV5-1
CDR3nt: TGCGCCAGCAGTCCCTTTTTCGGACAGGGACTCAATGAGCAGTTCTTC; CDR3aa: CASSPFFGQGLNEQFF; abundance: NA; d_gene: TRBD1; j_gene: TRBJ2-1; v_gene: TRBV5-1
CDR3nt: TGTGCCAGCAGCCTCGACAGGGTCGAGCAGTACTTC; CDR3aa: CASSLDRVEQYF; abundance: NA; d_gene: TRBD1; j_gene: TRBJ2-7; v_gene: TRBV5-5
CDR3nt: TGTGCCAGCAGGCGACCGGGACAGCGCCGAAGGGCCTACGAGCAGTACTTC; CDR3aa: CASRRPGQRRRAYEQYF; abundance: NA; d_gene: TRBD1; j_gene: TRBJ2-7; v_gene: TRBV11-2
CDR3nt: TGTGCCAGCGGAACTAGCGGGGGCACAGATACGCAGTATTTT; CDR3aa: CASGTSGGTDTQYF; abundance: few; d_gene: TRBD2; j_gene: TRBJ2-3; v_gene: TRBV7-3
CDR3nt: TGCGCCAGCAGCTTGGTAACACAGGGGGCAGGAGAGCAGTACTTC; CDR3aa: CASSLVTQGAGEQYF; abundance: few; d_gene: TRBD1; j_gene: TRBJ2-4; v_gene: TRBV5-1
CDR3nt: TGCGCCACCACCCATCTAGCGGGAGGGCCCGGAGATACGCAGTATTTT; CDR3aa: CATTHLAGGPGDTQYF; abundance: few; d_gene: TRBD2; j_gene: TRBJ2-3; v_gene: TRBV5-1
CDR3nt: TGTGCCAGCAGAAATGGGGGGGTAGTGACCCAGTACTTC; CDR3aa: CASRNGGVVTQYF; abundance: NA; d_gene: TRBD2; j_gene: TRBJ2-5; v_gene: TRBV28
CDR3nt: TGTGCCAGCAGAACTAATGAAAAACTGTTTTTT; CDR3aa: CASRTNEKLFF; abundance: NA; d_gene: NA; j_gene: TRBJ1-4; v_gene: TRBV12-3/TRBV12-4
CDR3nt: TGTGCCAGCAGTTACTCGGGAGGGGCGGACTATGGCTACACCTTC; CDR3aa: CASSYSGGADYGYTF; abundance: few; d_gene: NA; j_gene: TRBJ1-2; v_gene: TRBV6-5
CDR3nt: TGTGCCAGCAGTGCGGTTAGCGGGGGGCCCTACGAGCAGTACTTC; CDR3aa: CASSAVSGGPYEQYF; abundance: NA; d_gene: TRBD2; j_gene: TRBJ2-7; v_gene: TRBV2
CDR3nt: TGCAGTGCCCGAGCTACAGGGGACAGCAATCAGCCCCAGCATTTT; CDR3aa: CSARATGDSNQPQHF; abundance: NA; d_gene: TRBD1; j_gene: TRBJ1-5; v_gene: TRBV20-1
CDR3nt: TGTGCCACCAGCAGGGACAGGGGATGGAACACTGAAGCTTTCTTT; CDR3aa: CATSRDRGWNTEAFF; abundance: NA; d_gene: TRBD1; j_gene: TRBJ1-1; v_gene: TRBV15
CDR3nt: TGTGCCAGCAGCTTAGGCGGGACAGGGGCGAGTGGCTACACCTTC; CDR3aa: CASSLGGTGASGYTF; abundance: many; d_gene: TRBD1; j_gene: TRBJ1-2; v_gene: TRBV7-2
CDR3nt: TGTGCCAGCAGCCATGGACCTACGGACTACAATGAGCAGTTCTTC; CDR3aa: CASSHGPTDYNEQFF; abundance: NA; d_gene: NA; j_gene: TRBJ2-1; v_gene: TRBV3-1
CDR3nt: TGTGCCAGCAGCCCCCAGGGGACCTCCAATCAGCCCCAGCATTTT; CDR3aa: CASSPQGTSNQPQHF; abundance: few; d_gene: NA; j_gene: TRBJ1-5; v_gene: TRBV7-9
CDR3nt: TGTGCCAGCAGCCATCTAGCGGGAGGAACCGGGGATACGCAGTATTTT; CDR3aa: CASSHLAGGTGDTQYF; abundance: NA; d_gene: TRBD2; j_gene: TRBJ2-3; v_gene: TRBV7-2
CDR3nt: TGCGCCAGCAGCCCCCTACCAGGGGGAAGCACAGATACGCAGTATTTT; CDR3aa: CASSPLPGGSTDTQYF; abundance: NA; d_gene: TRBD1; j_gene: TRBJ2-3; v_gene: TRBV5-1
CDR3nt: TGTGCCATCAGTGAGACCACGGGGGACGAGCAGTACTTC; CDR3aa: CAISETTGDEQYF; abundance: few; d_gene: NA; j_gene: TRBJ2-7; v_gene: TRBV10-3
CDR3nt: TGTGCCAGCAGAATCCCACCCAGGACCAACTATGGCTACACCTTC; CDR3aa: CASRIPPRTNYGYTF; abundance: NA; d_gene: NA; j_gene: TRBJ1-2; v_gene: TRBV6-2/TRBV6-3
CDR3nt: TGCAGTGCTAAGGGCTCTAGCGGGAGGGCGGATACGCAGTATTTT; CDR3aa: CSAKGSSGRADTQYF; abundance: NA; d_gene: TRBD2; j_gene: TRBJ2-3; v_gene: TRBV20-1
CDR3nt: TGCGCCAGCAGCCCGCGGACTAGCGGGAGTCAAAACGAGCAGTACTTC; CDR3aa: CASSPRTSGSQNEQYF; abundance: many; d_gene: TRBD2; j_gene: TRBJ2-7; v_gene: TRBV5-1
CDR3nt: TGCAGCGTCGACGAAACAGGGGGCGGTGAGCAGTTCTTC; CDR3aa: CSVDETGGGEQFF; abundance: NA; d_gene: TRBD1; j_gene: TRBJ2-1; v_gene: TRBV29-1
CDR3nt: TGCGCCAGCAGTCCAGATCTCTTGACAGGAGCCTACGAGCAGTACTTC; CDR3aa: CASSPDLLTGAYEQYF; abundance: few; d_gene: NA; j_gene: TRBJ2-7; v_gene: TRBV4-3
CDR3nt: TGTGCCAGCAGTTTACAGGGGGTAAACATTCAGTACTTC; CDR3aa: CASSLQGVNIQYF; abundance: NA; d_gene: TRBD1; j_gene: TRBJ2-4; v_gene: TRBV27